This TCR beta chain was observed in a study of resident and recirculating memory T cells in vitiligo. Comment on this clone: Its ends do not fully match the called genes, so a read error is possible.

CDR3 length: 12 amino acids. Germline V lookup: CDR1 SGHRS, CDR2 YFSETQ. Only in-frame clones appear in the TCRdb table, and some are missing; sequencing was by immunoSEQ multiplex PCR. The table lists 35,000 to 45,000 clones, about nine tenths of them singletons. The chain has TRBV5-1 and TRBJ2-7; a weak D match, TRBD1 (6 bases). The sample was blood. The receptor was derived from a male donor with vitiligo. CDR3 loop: CATSDQGLEQYF. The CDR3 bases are TGCGCCACCAGCGACCAGGGGCTCGAGCAGTACTTC.